What follows is one T cell receptor (beta chain) and its context. Its cognate antigen has yet to be identified. No qualities accompany the bases; no much larger clone lies one base away. The sample's time point, from its label and the paper: baseline pretreatment blood. The meaning of the sample's treatment or condition label: 15 Gy SBRT to primary tumor, nephrectomy 4 weeks later. To track tumor-enriched clonotypes, serial peripheral blood was sampled from radiation-treated patients at baseline and at 2 weeks and 4 weeks after SBRT. Renal cell carcinoma with clear cell pathology was present in all patients. The QIAamp DNA Blood Mini Kit (Qiagen) was used to prepare genomic DNA for TCR sequencing. Only samples passing all quality control checks were included in the analyses. The CDR3 goes from the cysteine to the phenylalanine over 16 residues. The kept DNA is CDR3 alone, 48 bases in frame from the first base.

TCR beta libraries were generated from genomic DNA with the immunoSEQ kit, following the manufacturer's recommendations. To prepare libraries, a first multiplex PCR with proprietary primers was run, followed by a second PCR that added unique barcodes, and a bead cleanup was done after each round. Each sample batch included a kit-provided positive control reaction and a negative control reaction. The final libraries were assessed on an Agilent 4200 TapeStation D1000 ScreenTape, pooled by volume, and quantified by qPCR. Sequencing ran on an Illumina NextSeq500 with a MidOutput 150-cycle cartridge, using 156 Read1 and 15 Index1 cycles with kit custom primers. The pooled library was loaded at 0.8 to 1 pM with a roughly 22% PhiX control spike-in. Regarding the original processing steps: Vendor-processed data were analyzed in R, with a clonotype defined as all T cells sharing the same CDR3 nucleotide sequence. In the clone abundance analyses, frequencies were normalized to the 10,000 most abundant clones in each sample. Public T cell clones, which averaged fewer than five per sample, were removed prior to analysis. Tumor-enriched and baseline blood-enriched clonotypes were defined by at least a 32-fold difference in abundance between compartments. A beta-binomial differential abundance model was used to identify clonotypes that expanded or contracted between blood time points. Tumor-blood repertoire similarity was measured with the Baroni-Urbani and Buser coefficient, and groups were compared using two-tailed Wilcoxon tests in R. In TCRdb, the immuneACCESS table is reduced to in-frame sequences with V and J assigned. These tables do not hold every clone; where another copy was compared, an unresolved V gene accounts for under half, and the others remain unexplained. The DNA was the basis for D and trimming; V, J and clone size are from that table. This sample has about 130,000 clones in its table, and around 84% of those were observed once. Around 3% of the sample goes to the ten largest clones.

The sample belongs to a study of radiation and T cells in renal cell carcinoma (dated by TCRdb to 2019 to 2021). The study in broad terms: The samples were obtained from a clinical trial, where primary renal cell carcinomas were treated with 15 Gy stereotactic body radiation therapy and then removed by nephrectomy 4 weeks afterward. A total of some 51 samples underwent TCR beta sequencing, made up of approximately 26 tumors and roughly 27 peripheral blood samples. A total of 4,016,671 unique CDR3 nucleotide sequences, encoding 2,500,000 or so unique CDR3 amino acid sequences, were found across all 55 or so samples. What the work shows at the level of the full study, not this receptor alone: No pretreatment tumor biopsies were available, so the baseline intratumoral presence of clonotypes could not be determined. An increase in top tumor clonotypes in blood was observed from baseline to 2 weeks post-radiation, followed by contraction by 4 weeks, which was taken to suggest transient expansion of tumor-resident clones. With a single-armed trial design, the study had no way to address how radiation dose or scheduling affects the TCR repertoire. Tracking of blood repertoire dynamics stopped at less than five weeks after treatment, with no follow-up past that point.

This TCR came from a woman aged 60-70 years with renal cell carcinoma. The source material was blood, sampled from a patient whose treatment included radiotherapy and nephrectomy. The chain employs TRBV21-1 and TRBJ1-3; the listed D gene, TRBD1, was not tested against the DNA. TRBV21-1 is given as a pseudogene. The CDR3 amino acid sequence is: CASSGTVLGSCPLKDF. The nucleotide sequence reads TGTGCCAGCAGCGGTACGGTTTTGGGCAGCTGTCCCCTCAAGGATTTT.